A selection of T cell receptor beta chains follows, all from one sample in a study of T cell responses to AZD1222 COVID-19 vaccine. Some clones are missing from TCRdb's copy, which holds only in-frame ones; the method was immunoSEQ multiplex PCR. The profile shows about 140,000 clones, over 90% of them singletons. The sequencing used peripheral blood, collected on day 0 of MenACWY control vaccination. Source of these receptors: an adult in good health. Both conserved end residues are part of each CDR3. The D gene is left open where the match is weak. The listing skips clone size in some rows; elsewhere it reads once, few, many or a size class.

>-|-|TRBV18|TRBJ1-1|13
TGTGCCAGCTCAAACAGGGCTGACACTGAAGCTTTCTTT
CASSNRADTEAFF
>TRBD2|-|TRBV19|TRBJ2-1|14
TGTGCCAGTAGTAGATCTAGCGGGGACAATGAGCAGTTCTTC
CASSRSSGDNEQFF
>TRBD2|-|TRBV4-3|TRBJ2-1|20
TGCGCCAGCAGCCAAGGGCCCCCGGATAGCGGGGGGGATACCTACAATGAGCAGTTCTTC
CASSQGPPDSGGDTYNEQFF
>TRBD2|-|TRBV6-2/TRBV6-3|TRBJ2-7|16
TGTGCCAGCAGTTTAAACCGGGGACTAGCGTTTTACGAGCAGTACTTC
CASSLNRGLAFYEQYF
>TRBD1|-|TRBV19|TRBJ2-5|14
TGTGCCAGTAGTGTCACAGGGGGCCCAGGGACCCAGTACTTC
CASSVTGGPGTQYF
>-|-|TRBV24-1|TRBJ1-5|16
TGTGCCACCAGTGATTTGGGAGGGAACTTAAATCAGCCCCAGCATTTT
CATSDLGGNLNQPQHF
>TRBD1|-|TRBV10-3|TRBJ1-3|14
TGTGCCATCAGTGTCAGGGGGACGGGAAACACCATATATTTT
CAISVRGTGNTIYF
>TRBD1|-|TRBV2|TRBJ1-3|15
TGTGCCAGCAGGGATGCAGGGGGCTCTGGAAACACCATATATTTT
CASRDAGGSGNTIYF
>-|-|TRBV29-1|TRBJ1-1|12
TGCAGCGTTCTTCCCGGGAAGACTGAAGCTTTCTTT
CSVLPGKTEAFF
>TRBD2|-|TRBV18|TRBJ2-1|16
TGTGCCAGCTCACGTACCCTAGCGGGCGATAACAATGAGCAGTTCTTC
CASSRTLAGDNNEQFF
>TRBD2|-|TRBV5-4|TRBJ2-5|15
TGTGCCAGCAGCCCGGGGACTAGCGGGCAAGAGACCCAGTACTTC
CASSPGTSGQETQYF
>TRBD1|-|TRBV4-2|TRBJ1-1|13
TGTGCCAGCAGCATACTGACAGGGATAGAAGCTTTCTTT
CASSILTGIEAFF
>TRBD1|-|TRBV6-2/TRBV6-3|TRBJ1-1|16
TGTGCCAGCAGTTACTCGAGGGGACAGTACCTCTTTGAAGCTTTCTTT
CASSYSRGQYLFEAFF
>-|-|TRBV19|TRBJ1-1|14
TGTGCCAGTAGTCCGACAGGTGCGGCGACTGAAGCTTTCTTT
CASSPTGAATEAFF
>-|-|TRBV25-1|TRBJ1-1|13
TGTGCCAGCAGTGTTTACGTGGGGACTGAAGCTTTCTTT
CASSVYVGTEAFF
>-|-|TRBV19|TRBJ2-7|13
TGTGCCAGTAGTATTGGACACTTTGGCGAGCAGTACTTC
CASSIGHFGEQYF
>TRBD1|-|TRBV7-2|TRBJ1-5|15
TGTGCCAGCAGCTCCCCCGACAGGGGGCTTCAGCCCCAGCATTTT
CASSSPDRGLQPQHF
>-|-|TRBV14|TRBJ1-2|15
TGTGCCAGCAGCCAGGAATGGCGAGGTTCGGGCGGCTACACCTTC
CASSQEWRGSGGYTF
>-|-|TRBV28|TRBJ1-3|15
TGTGCCAGCAGTTTACCTACAGGGTCTGGAAACACCATATATTTT
CASSLPTGSGNTIYF
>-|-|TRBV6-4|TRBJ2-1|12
TGTGCCACCAAGGACAGCTTCAATGAGCAGTTCTTC
CATKDSFNEQFF
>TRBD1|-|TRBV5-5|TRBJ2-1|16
TGTGCCAGCAGCATCGGACAGGGGAGCTCCTACAATGAGCAGTTCTTC
CASSIGQGSSYNEQFF
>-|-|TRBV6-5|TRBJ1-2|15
TGTGCCAGCAGTTTTCGGACAGAAAAGAACTATGGCTACACCTTC
CASSFRTEKNYGYTF
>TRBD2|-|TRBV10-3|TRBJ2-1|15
TGTGCCATCAGCCCGGGACTAGCGGGGGGCGATGAGCAGTTCTTC
CAISPGLAGGDEQFF
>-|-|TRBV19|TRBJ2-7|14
TGTGCCAGTAGTCCCCGAGGGGCCCACTACGAGCAGTACTTC
CASSPRGAHYEQYF
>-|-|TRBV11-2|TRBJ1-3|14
TGTGCCAGCAGCTTAGCCCTTTCTGGAAACACCATATATTTT
CASSLALSGNTIYF
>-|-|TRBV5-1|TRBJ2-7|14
TGCGCCAGCAGGCTGGGGGACACCTTTTTAGAGCAGTACTTC
CASRLGDTFLEQYF
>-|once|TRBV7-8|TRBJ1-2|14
TGTGCCAGCACCCTCCGAGGGAGAAGGATTGGTTACACCTTC
CASTLRGRRIGYTF
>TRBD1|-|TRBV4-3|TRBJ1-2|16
TGCGCCAGCAGCCAAGCACCGGGACAGGGGCTGAATGGCTACACCTTC
CASSQAPGQGLNGYTF
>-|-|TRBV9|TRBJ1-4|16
TGTGCCAGCAGCACGACAGGTTCCCCAAGTAATGAAAAACTGTTTTTT
CASSTTGSPSNEKLFF
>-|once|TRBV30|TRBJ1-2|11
TGTGCCTGGGCGCAGAACTATGGCTACACCTTC
CAWAQNYGYTF
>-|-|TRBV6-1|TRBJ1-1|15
TGTGCCAGCAGTGAATCAGAAGCGGGGAACACTGAAGCTTTCTTT
CASSESEAGNTEAFF
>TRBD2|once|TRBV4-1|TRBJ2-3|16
TGCGCCAGCAGCCAAGTTCCACTAGCGGGCACAGATACGCAGTATTTT
CASSQVPLAGTDTQYF
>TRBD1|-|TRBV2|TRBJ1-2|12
TGTGCCAGCGGGGGACAGGGGTATGGCTACACCTTC
CASGGQGYGYTF
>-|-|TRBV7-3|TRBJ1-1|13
TGTGCCAGCAGCCGGGACTTGAACACTGAAGCTTTCTTT
CASSRDLNTEAFF
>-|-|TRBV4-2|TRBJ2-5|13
TGTGCCAGCAGCCTGGGACTGCAAGAGACCCAGTACTTC
CASSLGLQETQYF
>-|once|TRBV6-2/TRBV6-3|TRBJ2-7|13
TGTGCCAGCAGTTACCTGAAGGGCTACGAGCAGTACTTC
CASSYLKGYEQYF
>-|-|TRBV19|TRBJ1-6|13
TGTGCCAGTAGACAGGGACCGGCATCACCCCTCCACTTT
CASRQGPASPLHF
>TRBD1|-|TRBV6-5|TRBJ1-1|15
TGTGCCAGCACTATGGGAGACAGGGGAGGTACTGAAGCTTTCTTT
CASTMGDRGGTEAFF
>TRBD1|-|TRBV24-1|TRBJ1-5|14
TGTGCCACCAGTGAAGGGACAGGGAATCAGCCCCAGCATTTT
CATSEGTGNQPQHF
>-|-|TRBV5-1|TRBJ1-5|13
TGCGCCAGCAGCCTGGAAGGGACTCAGCCCCAGCATTTT
CASSLEGTQPQHF
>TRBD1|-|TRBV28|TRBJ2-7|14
TGTGCCAGCAGTCGGACAGGGAGCTCCTACGAGCAGTACTTC
CASSRTGSSYEQYF
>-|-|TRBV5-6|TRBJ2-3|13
TGTGCCAGCAGCTCGGCCGGTGCAGATACGCAGTATTTT
CASSSAGADTQYF
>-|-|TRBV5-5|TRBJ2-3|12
TGTGCCAGCAGCCCCGGGACAGATACGCAGTATTTT
CASSPGTDTQYF
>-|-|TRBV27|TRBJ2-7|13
TGTGCCAGCAGTTTATTCGTCGGGGGCGAGCAGTACTTC
CASSLFVGGEQYF
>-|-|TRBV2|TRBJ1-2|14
TGTGCCAGCGGAGAAACAGGGTATAACTATGGCTACACCTTC
CASGETGYNYGYTF
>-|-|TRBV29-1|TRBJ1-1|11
TGCAGCGTTGAGAGGAACACTGAAGCTTTCTTT
CSVERNTEAFF
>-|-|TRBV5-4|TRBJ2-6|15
TGTGCCAGCAGATTGGGGGGGCCTGGGGCCAACGTCCTGACTTTC
CASRLGGPGANVLTF
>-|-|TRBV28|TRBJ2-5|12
TGTGCCAGCAGTTTACAAGAAGAGACCCAGTACTTC
CASSLQEETQYF
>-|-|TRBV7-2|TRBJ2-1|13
TGTGCCAGCAGCTTACGGGTCGACAATGAGCAGTTCTTC
CASSLRVDNEQFF
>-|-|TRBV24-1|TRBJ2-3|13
TGTGCCACCAGTGGTGCTTTCACAGATACGCAGTATTTT
CATSGAFTDTQYF
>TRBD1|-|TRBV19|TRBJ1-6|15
TGTGCCAGTAGTCCCCGGACAGGGAACAATTCACCCCTCCACTTT
CASSPRTGNNSPLHF
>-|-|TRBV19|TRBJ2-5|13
TGTGCCAGTAGTATCGTGAGGGGAGAGACCCAGTACTTC
CASSIVRGETQYF
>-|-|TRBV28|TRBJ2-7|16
TGTGCCAGCAGTCCACCACACGGGGGACTCGAACGACGGCAGTACTTC
CASSPPHGGLERRQYF